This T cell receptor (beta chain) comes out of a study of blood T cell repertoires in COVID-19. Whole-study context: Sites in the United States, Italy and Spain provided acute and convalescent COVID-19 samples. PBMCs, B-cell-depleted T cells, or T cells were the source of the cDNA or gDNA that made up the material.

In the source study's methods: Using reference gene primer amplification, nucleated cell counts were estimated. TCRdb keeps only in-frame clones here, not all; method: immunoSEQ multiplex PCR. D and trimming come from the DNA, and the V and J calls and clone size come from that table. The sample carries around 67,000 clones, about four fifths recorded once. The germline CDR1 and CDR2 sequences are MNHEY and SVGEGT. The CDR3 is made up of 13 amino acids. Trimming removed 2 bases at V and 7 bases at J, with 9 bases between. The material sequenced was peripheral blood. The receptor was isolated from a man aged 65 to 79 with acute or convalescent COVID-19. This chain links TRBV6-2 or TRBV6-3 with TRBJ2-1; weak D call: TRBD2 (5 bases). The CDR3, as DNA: TGTGCCAGCAGTTACCCGGGGATAAATGAGCAGTTCTTC. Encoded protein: CASSYPGINEQFF.